The sequence of this TCR beta chain was determined in a study of T cell repertoires in cytomegalovirus infection. Study in general: Public TCR beta signatures provided an indication of both CMV infection and a matching HLA type. Findings of the study overall: Predominance within the ex vivo response was attributable to HLA-C-restricted CMV-specific TCR beta clonotypes.

A single record per CDR3 protein comes from TCRdb applying MiXCR to the reads. The repertoire holds about a million distinct CDR3 sequences, approximately 31% seen once, with about an eighth in the top ten. The length of the CDR3 is 11 residues. V lost 3 bases, J lost 8 bases, and 7 bases lay in between. Per the germline V gene, CDR1 is SGHTA and CDR2 is FQGNSA. The table lists this clonotype with many counts. The antigen remains undetermined. This chain joins TRBV7-2 and TRBJ1-1, with no clear D. The source is a human donor in good health (CMV status not recorded). Some clones in this sample may be carry-over from other donors' samples. Sequencing used cultured CD8+ T cells from PBMCs, obtained from culture after CMV antigen stimulation. The CDR3 DNA reads as TGTGCCAGCAGCTTTGGGGAAGAAGCTTTCTTT. Translated: CASSFGEEAFF.